This TCR beta chain was identified in a study of post-analysis software for immune sequencing data. Findings of the study overall: TRBV5-6, TRBV5-1 and TRBV20-1 were among a handful of TRBV segments more frequent in patients than controls.

The CDR3 is made up of 12 amino acids. The V end was cut by 3 bases, the J end by 0 bases, with 6 bases between. CDR1 is DFQATT, CDR2 SNEGSKA, per germline (reference sequence). To note about this clonotype: The target antigen is unknown.

Sequencing libraries made from TCR beta cDNA carried unique molecular identifiers. With roughly 0.85 to 11 million T cells as the source, approximately 450,000 cDNA molecules resulted. One entry per CDR3 protein, called by TCRdb with MiXCR from the PCR reads. This sample has 740,000 or so distinct CDR3 sequences; roughly 58% occur once, and the top ten carry under 6%. The chain uses TRBV20-1 and TRBJ2-7; tentative D call: TRBD2 (5 bases). Sequenced material: blood. This clonotype was obtained from a girl aged 5 to 17 with multiple sclerosis. CDR3 nucleotides: TGCAGTGCTAGCGGACTCTCCTACGAGCAGTACTTC. As protein: CSASGLSYEQYF.